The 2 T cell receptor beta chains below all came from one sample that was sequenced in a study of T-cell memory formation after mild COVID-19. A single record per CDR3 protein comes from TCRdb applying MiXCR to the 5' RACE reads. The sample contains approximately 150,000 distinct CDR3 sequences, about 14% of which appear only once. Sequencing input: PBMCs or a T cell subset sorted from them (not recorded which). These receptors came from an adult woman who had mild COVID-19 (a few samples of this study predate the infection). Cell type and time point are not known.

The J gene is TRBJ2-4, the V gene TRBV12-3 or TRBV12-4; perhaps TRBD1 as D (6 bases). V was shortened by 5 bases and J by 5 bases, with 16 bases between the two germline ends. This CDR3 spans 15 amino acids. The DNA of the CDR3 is TGTGCCAGCAGTCGCAACAGGGTCCTTGAAAACATTCAGTACTTC. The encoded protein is CASSRNRVLENIQYF.

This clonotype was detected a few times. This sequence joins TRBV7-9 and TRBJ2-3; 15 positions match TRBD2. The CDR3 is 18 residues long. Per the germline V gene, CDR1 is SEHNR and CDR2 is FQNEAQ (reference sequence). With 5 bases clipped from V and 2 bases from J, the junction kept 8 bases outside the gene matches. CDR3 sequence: CASSPGLAGGQNTDTQYF. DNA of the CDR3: TGTGCCAGCAGCCCCGGACTAGCGGGGGGGCAAAACACAGATACGCAGTATTTT.